The 2 T cell receptor beta chains given below trace back to one sample, sequenced in a study of blood T cell repertoires in COVID-19. Profiling relied on immunoSEQ multiplex PCR, and the TCRdb table lists in-frame clones only, not all of them. The sample records under 250,000 clones, about 90% being singletons. The sample taken for sequencing was peripheral blood. The source of these receptors is a man aged 55 to 70 with COVID-19, enrolled during active disease.

In this sample, this clone turned up a few times. The rearrangement joins TRBV28 to TRBJ1-2, with 7 bases lining up with TRBD1. Per germline, CDR1 MDHEN and CDR2 SYDVKM. V shed 6 bases and J 6 bases; nucleotides not matched to a gene: 4. The CDR3 runs to 12 residues. The CDR3: CASRSGGHGYTF. The CDR3, as DNA: TGTGCCAGCAGGTCAGGGGGTCATGGCTACACCTTC.

J is TRBJ1-5 and V is TRBV6-4; D perhaps matches TRBD1 (5 bases). The CDR3 extends over 17 amino acids. Per germline, CDR1 MRHNA and CDR2 SNTAGT. The V gene lost 5 bases and the J gene lost 1 base, with 18 bases spanning the gap. The CDR3 loop is CASSFPAQGKSNQPQHF. CDR3 bases: TGTGCCAGCAGTTTCCCTGCCCAGGGAAAAAGCAATCAGCCCCAGCATTTT.